This passage covers 8 T cell receptor beta chains from one sample sequenced in a study of Ad26.COV2.S vaccination and SARS-CoV-2 variants. Data came from immunoSEQ multiplex PCR; TCRdb stores just in-frame clones and leaves some out. The table records 250,000 or so clones, approximately 88% of them present only once. Treatment defined: about 20 received Ad26.COV2.S at low or high dose, single or two shots; about five received placebo; per-sample allocation not given. Day 63 after the first injection of vaccine or placebo was the sampling time. The starting material was peripheral blood, obtained in a trial of Ad26.COV2.S vaccine versus placebo. The receptor set was obtained from a person between 18 and 65 years old who received the Ad26.COV2.S COVID-19 vaccine or a placebo.

The chain is built from TRBV4-2 and TRBJ2-3; D gene uncertain. The germline CDR1 and CDR2 sequences are LGHNA and YNFKEQ. Trimming removed 4 bases from V and 1 base from J, with 9 bases in between. The CDR3 loop spans 14 amino acids. The CDR3 reads CASSLGRGTDTQYF. The CDR3 coding sequence is TGTGCCAGCAGCCTGGGCCGGGGCACAGATACGCAGTATTTT.

The V call is TRBV19, the J call TRBJ1-2; D gene unclear. Trimming cost V 7 bases and J 2 bases, with 17 bases left between them. The CDR3 spans 15 residues. The germline CDR1 and CDR2 sequences are LNHDA and SQIVND (reference sequence). The CDR3 protein is CASTLGGFWNYGYTF. CDR3 coding DNA: TGTGCCAGTACCCTAGGAGGGTTTTGGAACTATGGCTACACCTTC.

This clone appeared once. V is TRBV7-9 and J is TRBJ1-5; unclear D gene. V lost 5 bases, J lost 1 base, and 6 bases lay in between. Germline values: CDR1 SEHNR, CDR2 FQNEAQ (reference sequence). The CDR3 covers 13 residues. This CDR3 reads CASSGVSNQPQHF. As DNA, the CDR3 is TGTGCCAGCAGCGGGGTGAGCAATCAGCCCCAGCATTTT.

This chain joins TRBV27 and TRBJ1-4; D gene uncertain. The CDR3 is 16 amino acids. CDR1 and CDR2 (germline): MNHEY, SMNVEV (reference sequence). Trimming removed 3 bases at V and 0 bases at J, with 11 bases between. The CDR3 region has the DNA TGTGCCAGCAGTTTCTCAAGACACGCAACTAATGAAAAACTGTTTTTT. It specifies CASSFSRHATNEKLFF.

V is TRBV2 and J is TRBJ2-5; no clear D gene. CDR1 is SNHLY and CDR2 is FYNNEI in the germline V gene. CDR3 length: 14 amino acids. Deletions cut 3 bases from V and 1 base from J, with 9 bases between. In nucleotides, the CDR3 is TGTGCCAGCAGTGAGGCCACCTTCCAAGAGACCCAGTACTTC. Amino acid sequence: CASSEATFQETQYF.

This clone has a handful of counts. J is TRBJ2-3 and V is TRBV18; D not certain. V was cut by 0 bases and J by 4 bases, with 14 bases left in between. The CDR3 has 16 amino acids. CDR1 is KGHSH and CDR2 is LQKENI in the germline V gene. CDR3 loop: CASSPPSVESADTQYF. CDR3 sequence (DNA): TGTGCCAGCTCACCACCGTCAGTCGAGTCCGCAGATACGCAGTATTTT.

The chain is built from TRBV5-1 and TRBJ1-1, with D perhaps TRBD1 (5 bases). The CDR3 extends over 15 amino acids. Looked up from germline, CDR1 is SGHRS and CDR2 is YFSETQ. V lost 0 bases to trimming and J lost 5 bases, with 14 bases between them. CDR3 sequence (DNA): TGCGCCAGCAGCTTGGTGCTAGGGGCCGGAACTGAAGCTTTCTTT. Protein product: CASSLVLGAGTEAFF.

The chain carries TRBV4-3 and TRBJ1-4, with D tentatively TRBD1 (5 bases). This CDR3 spans 14 amino acids. The V and J ends lost 4 bases and 8 bases respectively, with 14 bases between them. Germline V gene lookup returns CDR1 LGHNA and CDR2 YSLEER. CDR3 protein: CASSRVVGEEKLFF. The CDR3, as DNA: TGCGCCAGCAGCCGAGTTGTGGGGGAGGAAAAACTGTTTTTT.